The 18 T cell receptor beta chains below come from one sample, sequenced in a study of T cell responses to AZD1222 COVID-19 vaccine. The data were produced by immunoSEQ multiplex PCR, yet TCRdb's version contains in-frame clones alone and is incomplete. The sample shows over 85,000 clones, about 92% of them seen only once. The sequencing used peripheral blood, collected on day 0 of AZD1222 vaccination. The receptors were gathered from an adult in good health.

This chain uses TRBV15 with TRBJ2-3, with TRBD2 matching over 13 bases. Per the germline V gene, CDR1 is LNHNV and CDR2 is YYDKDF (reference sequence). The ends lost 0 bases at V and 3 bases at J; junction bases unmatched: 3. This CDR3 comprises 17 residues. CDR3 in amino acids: CATSRDEGLAGTDTQYF. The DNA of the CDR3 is TGTGCCACCAGCAGAGATGAGGGACTAGCGGGAACAGATACGCAGTATTTT.

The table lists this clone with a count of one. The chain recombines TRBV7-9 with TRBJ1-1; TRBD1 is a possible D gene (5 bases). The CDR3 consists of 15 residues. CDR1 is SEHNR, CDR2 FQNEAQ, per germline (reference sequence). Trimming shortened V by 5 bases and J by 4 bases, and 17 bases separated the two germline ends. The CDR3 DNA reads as TGTGCCAGCAGCCAACTGGGGCGGTGGGGCACTGAAGCTTTCTTT. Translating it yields CASSQLGRWGTEAFF.

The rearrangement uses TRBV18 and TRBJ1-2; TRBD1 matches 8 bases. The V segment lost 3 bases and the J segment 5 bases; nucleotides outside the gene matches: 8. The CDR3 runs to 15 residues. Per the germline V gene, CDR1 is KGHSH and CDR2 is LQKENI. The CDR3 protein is CASSPPDRVGYGYTF. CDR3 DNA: TGTGCCAGCTCACCTCCGGACAGGGTTGGGTATGGCTACACCTTC.

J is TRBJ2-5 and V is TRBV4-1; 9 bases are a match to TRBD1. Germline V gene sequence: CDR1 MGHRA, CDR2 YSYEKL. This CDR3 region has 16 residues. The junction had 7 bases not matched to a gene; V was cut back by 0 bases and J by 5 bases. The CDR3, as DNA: TGCGCCAGCAGCCAAGAGTCGGGACAGGGTGGGGAGACCCAGTACTTC. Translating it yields CASSQESGQGGETQYF.

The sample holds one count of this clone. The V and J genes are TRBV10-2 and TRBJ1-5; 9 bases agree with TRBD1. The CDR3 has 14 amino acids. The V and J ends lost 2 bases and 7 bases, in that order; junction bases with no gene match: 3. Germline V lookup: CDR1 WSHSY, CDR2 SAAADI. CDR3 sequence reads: CASSETGGGQPQHF. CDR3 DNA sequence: TGCGCCAGCAGTGAGACAGGGGGCGGGCAGCCCCAGCATTTT.

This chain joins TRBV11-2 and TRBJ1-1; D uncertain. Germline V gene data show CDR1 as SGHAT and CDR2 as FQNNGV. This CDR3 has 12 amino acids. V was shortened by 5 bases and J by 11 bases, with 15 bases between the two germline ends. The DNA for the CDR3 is TGTGCCAGCAGCCCAGCGAGGGTAAGGGCTTTCTTT. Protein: CASSPARVRAFF.

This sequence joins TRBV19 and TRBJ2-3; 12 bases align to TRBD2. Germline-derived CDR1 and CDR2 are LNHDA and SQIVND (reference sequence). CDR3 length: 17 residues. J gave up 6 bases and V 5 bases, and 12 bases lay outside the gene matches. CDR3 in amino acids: CASSPWTSGAERDTQYF. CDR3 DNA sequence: TGTGCCAGTAGTCCCTGGACTAGCGGGGCCGAGAGGGATACGCAGTATTTT.

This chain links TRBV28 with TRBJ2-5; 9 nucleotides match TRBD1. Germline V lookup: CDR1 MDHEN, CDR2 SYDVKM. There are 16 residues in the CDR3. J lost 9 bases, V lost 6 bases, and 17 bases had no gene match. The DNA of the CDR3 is TGTGCCAGCAGCCATACCGGGACAGGGACGCTTTGGTCCCAGTACTTC. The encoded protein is CASSHTGTGTLWSQYF.

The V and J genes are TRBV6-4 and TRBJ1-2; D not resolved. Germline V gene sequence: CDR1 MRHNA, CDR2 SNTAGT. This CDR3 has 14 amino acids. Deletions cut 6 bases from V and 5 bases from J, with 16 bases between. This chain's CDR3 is CASSREGRGYGYTF. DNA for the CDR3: TGTGCCAGCAGCCGGGAAGGGCGAGGGTATGGCTACACCTTC.

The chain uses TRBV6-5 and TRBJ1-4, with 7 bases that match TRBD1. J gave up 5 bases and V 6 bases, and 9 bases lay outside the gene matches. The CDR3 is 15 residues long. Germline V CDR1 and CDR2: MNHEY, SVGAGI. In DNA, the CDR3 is TGTGCCAGCAGGGTGGGACAGTCAAGAAATGAAAAACTGTTTTTT. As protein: CASRVGQSRNEKLFF.

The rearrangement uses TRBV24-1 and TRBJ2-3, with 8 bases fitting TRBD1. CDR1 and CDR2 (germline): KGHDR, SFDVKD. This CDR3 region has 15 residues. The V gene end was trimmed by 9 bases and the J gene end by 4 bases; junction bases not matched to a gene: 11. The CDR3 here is CATGGQVQVADTQYF. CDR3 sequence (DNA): TGTGCCACCGGGGGACAGGTACAAGTAGCAGATACGCAGTATTTT.

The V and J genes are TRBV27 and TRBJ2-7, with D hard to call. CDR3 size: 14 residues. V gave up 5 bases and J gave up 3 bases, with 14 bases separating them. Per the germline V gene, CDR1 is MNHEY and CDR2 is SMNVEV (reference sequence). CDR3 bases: TGTGCCAGCAGTATCCGGGCCATCTACTACGAGCAGTACTTC. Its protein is CASSIRAIYYEQYF.

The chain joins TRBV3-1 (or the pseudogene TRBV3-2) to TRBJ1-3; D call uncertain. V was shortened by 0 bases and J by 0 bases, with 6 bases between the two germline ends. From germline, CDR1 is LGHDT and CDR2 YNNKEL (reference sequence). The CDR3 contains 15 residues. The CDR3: CASSQDDYSGNTIYF. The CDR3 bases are TGTGCCAGCAGCCAAGACGACTACTCTGGAAACACCATATATTTT.

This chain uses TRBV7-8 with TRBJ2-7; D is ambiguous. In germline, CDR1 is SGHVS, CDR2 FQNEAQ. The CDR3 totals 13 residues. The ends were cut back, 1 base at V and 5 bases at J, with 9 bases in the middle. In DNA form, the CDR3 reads TGTGCCAGCAGCTTAGTTTCATGGGACGAGCAGTACTTC. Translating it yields CASSLVSWDEQYF.

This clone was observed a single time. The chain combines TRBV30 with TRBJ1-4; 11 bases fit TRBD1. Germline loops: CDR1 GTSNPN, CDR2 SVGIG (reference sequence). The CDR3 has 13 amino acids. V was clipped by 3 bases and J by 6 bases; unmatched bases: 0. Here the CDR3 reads CAWRGQGDEKLFF. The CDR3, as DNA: TGTGCCTGGAGGGGACAGGGGGATGAAAAACTGTTTTTT. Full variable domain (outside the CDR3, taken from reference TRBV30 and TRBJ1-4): SQTIHQWPATLVQPVGSPLSLECTVEGTSNPNLYWYRQAAGRGLQLLFYSVGIGQISSEVPQNLSASRPQDRQFILSSKKLLLSDSGFYLCAWRGQGDEKLFFGSGTQLSVL.

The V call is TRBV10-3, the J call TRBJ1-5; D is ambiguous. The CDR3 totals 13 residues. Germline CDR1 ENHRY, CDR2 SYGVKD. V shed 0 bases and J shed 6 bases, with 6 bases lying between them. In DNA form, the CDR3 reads TGTGCCATCAGTGAGTCCCAGGTTCAGCCCCAGCATTTT. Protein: CAISESQVQPQHF.

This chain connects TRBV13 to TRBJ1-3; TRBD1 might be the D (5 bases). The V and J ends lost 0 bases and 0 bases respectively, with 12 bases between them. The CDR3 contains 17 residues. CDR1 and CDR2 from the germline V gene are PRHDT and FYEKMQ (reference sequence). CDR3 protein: CASSLGLTDNSGNTIYF. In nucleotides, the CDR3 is TGTGCCAGCAGCTTAGGTCTAACGGACAACTCTGGAAACACCATATATTTT.

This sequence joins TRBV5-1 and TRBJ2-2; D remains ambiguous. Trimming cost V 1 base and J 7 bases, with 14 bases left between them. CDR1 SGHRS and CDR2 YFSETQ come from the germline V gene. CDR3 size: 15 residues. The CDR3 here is CASSLTPWANGELFF. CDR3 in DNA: TGCGCCAGCAGCTTGACCCCATGGGCTAACGGGGAGCTGTTTTTT.